What follows is one T cell receptor (beta chain) and its context. Antigen unknown. The sample is drawn from a study of T cells expressing NK-cell markers. The overall study: All TCR beta repertoires analysed originated from sorted CD3+CD56+NKG2C+, CD3+CD56+NKG2C- and CD3+CD56-NKG2C+ T cells. With respect to HCMV, most of the eight sequenced donors were seropositive, and one was seronegative. Study results and caveats: Researchers report these clonotypes also headed the CD3+CD56-NKG2C+ fraction in a handful of donors.

TCRdb derives one entry per CDR3 protein from the 5' RACE reads, leaving out DNA. Its clone listing holds about 160,000 distinct CDR3 sequences. The germline V gene encodes CDR1 DFQATT and CDR2 SNEGSKA (reference sequence). CDR3 length: 14 residues. Sequencing input: blood T cells: a sorted CD56 or NKG2C T cell subset, CD4+ or CD8+ T cells, or bulk PBMC T cells (not recorded which). This sequence was found in a man aged 18 to 69 in good health. The chain links TRBV20-1 to TRBJ1-1; TCRdb's assignment of TRBD1 cannot be checked, as there is no DNA. This CDR3 reads CSARVKGVDTEAFF.